The 3 T cell receptor beta chains listed next were all sequenced from one sample in a study of OX40 agonist ivuxolimab in advanced cancers. The assay was immunoSEQ multiplex PCR, and TCRdb's table has in-frame clones only and misses some. This sample has about 140,000 clones; about 92% occur once, and the top ten carry over 0.8%. The sample was CD4+ or CD8+ T cells sorted from blood, taken in a trial of the OX40 agonist ivuxolimab. These receptors all come from an adult with an advanced solid tumor such as melanoma, head and neck, liver or kidney cancer.

This sequence joins TRBV5-4 and TRBJ1-2; no firm D call. Per germline, CDR1 SGHNT and CDR2 YYREEE (reference sequence). The V end lost 0 bases, the J end lost 2 bases, and 11 bases lay between the germline ends. The CDR3 runs 15 residues. For the CDR3, the DNA is TGTGCCAGCAGCTTGGTACCTGGGCTAAACTATGGCTACACCTTC. Its protein is CASSLVPGLNYGYTF.

This rearrangement joins TRBV6-5 to TRBJ1-5, with D maybe TRBD1 (5 bases). The V gene's germline CDR1 is MNHEY and CDR2 SVGAGI. V lost 5 bases and J lost 5, with 13 bases in between. The CDR3 spans 14 residues. The CDR3 protein is CASSQDGGYQPQHF. Here the CDR3 DNA reads TGTGCCAGCAGTCAGGACGGGGGATATCAGCCCCAGCATTTT.

This clone has a handful of counts. The chain joins TRBV6-1 to TRBJ1-5; TRBD1 agrees at 7 bases. Germline values: CDR1 MNHNS, CDR2 SASEGT. The CDR3 consists of 14 residues. The junction had 0 bases not matched to a gene; V was cut back by 4 bases and J by 0 bases. The CDR3 loop reads CASSGDSSNQPQHF. The CDR3, as DNA: TGTGCCAGCAGTGGGGACAGTAGCAATCAGCCCCAGCATTTT.